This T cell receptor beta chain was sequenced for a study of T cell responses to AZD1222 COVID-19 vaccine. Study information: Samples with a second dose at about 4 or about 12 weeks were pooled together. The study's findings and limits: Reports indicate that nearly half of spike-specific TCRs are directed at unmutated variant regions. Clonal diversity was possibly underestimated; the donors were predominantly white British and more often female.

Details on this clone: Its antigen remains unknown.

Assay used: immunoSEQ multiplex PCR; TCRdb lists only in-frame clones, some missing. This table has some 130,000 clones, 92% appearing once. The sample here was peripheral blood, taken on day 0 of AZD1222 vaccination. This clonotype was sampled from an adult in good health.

CDR3: CASSESGGYGYTF. CDR3 in DNA: TGTGCCAGCAGCGAATCCGGGGGCTATGGCTACACCTTC. The rearrangement links TRBV27 to TRBJ1-2; D is perhaps TRBD1 (5 bases). From germline, CDR1 is MNHEY and CDR2 SMNVEV (reference sequence). This CDR3 is 13 amino acids long. V dropped 6 bases and J dropped 4 bases, with 12 bases sitting between them.